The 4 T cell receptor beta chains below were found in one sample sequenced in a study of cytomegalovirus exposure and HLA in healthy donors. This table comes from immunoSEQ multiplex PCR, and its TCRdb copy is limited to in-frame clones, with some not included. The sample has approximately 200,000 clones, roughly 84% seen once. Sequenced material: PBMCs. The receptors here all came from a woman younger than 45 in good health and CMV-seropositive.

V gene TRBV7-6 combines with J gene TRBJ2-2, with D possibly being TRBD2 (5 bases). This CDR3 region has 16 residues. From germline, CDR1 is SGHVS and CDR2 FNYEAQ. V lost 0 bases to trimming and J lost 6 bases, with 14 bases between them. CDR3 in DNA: TGTGCCAGCAGCTTAGCGACGGCGGGCCGTGCCGGGGAGCTGTTTTTT. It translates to CASSLATAGRAGELFF.

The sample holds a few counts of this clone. The CDR3 spells CASSPEGDQPQHF. The CDR3 bases are TGCGCCAGCAGCCCAGAGGGGGACCAGCCCCAGCATTTT. V and J are TRBV5-1 and TRBJ1-5, with D possibly TRBD1 on 6 matching bases. V lost 4 bases, J lost 7 bases, and 12 bases lay in between. Germline V CDR1 and CDR2: SGHRS, YFSETQ. CDR3 length equals 13 residues.

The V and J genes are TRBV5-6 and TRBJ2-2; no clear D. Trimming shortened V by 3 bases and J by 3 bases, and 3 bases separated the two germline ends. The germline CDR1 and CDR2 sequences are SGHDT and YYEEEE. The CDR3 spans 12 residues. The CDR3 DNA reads TGTGCCAGCAGCTCCTACACCGGGGAGCTGTTTTTT. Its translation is CASSSYTGELFF.

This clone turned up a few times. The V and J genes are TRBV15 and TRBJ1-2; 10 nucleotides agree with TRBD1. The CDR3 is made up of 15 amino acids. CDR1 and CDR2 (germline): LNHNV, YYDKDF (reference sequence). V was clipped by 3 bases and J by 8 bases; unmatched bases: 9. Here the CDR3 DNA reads TGTGCCACCAGCAGTATGGCCGGGACAGGGGAGGGCTACACCTTC. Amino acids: CATSSMAGTGEGYTF.